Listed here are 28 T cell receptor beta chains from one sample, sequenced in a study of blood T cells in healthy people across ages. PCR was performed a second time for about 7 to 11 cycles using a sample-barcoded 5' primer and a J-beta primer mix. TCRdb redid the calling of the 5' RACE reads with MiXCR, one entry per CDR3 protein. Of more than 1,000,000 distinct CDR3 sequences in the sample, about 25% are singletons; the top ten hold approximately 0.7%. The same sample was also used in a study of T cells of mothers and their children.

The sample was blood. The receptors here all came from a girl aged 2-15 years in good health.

The CDR3 is CASTRGLEAGTGELFF. CDR3 coding DNA: TGTGCCAGCACCCGAGGACTAGAGGCTGGAACCGGGGAGCTGTTTTTT. The J gene is TRBJ2-2, the V gene TRBV7-9, with 7 bases lining up with TRBD2. J lost 5 bases, V lost 7 bases, and 13 bases had no gene match. Germline CDR1 SEHNR, CDR2 FQNEAQ (reference sequence). This CDR3 is built from 16 residues.

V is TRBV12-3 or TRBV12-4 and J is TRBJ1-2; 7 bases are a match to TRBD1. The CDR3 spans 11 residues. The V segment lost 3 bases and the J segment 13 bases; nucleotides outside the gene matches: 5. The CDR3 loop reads CASSFDRALTF. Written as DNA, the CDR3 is TGTGCCAGCAGTTTCGACAGGGCCCTCACCTTC.

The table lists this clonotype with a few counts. CDR3 loop: CASSWAGGGEKLFF. DNA of the CDR3: TGTGCCAGCAGTTGGGCAGGAGGAGGTGAAAAACTGTTTTTT. The chain couples TRBV6-6 to TRBJ1-4; D not resolved. V dropped 4 bases and J dropped 7 bases, with 13 bases sitting between them. Looked up from germline, CDR1 is MNHNY and CDR2 is SVGAGI (reference sequence). CDR3 size: 14 residues.

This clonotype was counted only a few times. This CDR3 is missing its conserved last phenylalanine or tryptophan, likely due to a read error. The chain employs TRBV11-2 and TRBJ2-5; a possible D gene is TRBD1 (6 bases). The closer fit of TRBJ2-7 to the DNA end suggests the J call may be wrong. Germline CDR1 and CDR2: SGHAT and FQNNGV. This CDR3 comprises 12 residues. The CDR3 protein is CASSQGSYEQYL. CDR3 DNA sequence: TGTGCCAGCAGCCAGGGGAGTTACGAGCAGTACCTC.

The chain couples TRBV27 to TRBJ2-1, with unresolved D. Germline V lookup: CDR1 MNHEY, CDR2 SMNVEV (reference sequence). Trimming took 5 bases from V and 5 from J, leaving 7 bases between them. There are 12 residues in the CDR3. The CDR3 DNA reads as TGTGCCAGCAGTACTCAACACAATGAGCAGTTCTTC. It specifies CASSTQHNEQFF.

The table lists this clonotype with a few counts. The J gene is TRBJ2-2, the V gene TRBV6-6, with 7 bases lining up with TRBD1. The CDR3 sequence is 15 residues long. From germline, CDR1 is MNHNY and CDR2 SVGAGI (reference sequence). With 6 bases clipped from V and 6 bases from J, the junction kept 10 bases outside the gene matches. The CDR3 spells CASRAGTAVPGELFF. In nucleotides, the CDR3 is TGTGCCAGCAGAGCCGGGACAGCGGTTCCCGGGGAGCTGTTTTTT.

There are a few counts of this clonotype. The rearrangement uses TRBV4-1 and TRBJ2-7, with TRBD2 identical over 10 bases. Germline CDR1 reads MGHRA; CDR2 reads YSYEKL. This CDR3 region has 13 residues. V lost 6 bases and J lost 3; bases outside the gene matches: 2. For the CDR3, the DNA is TGCGCCAGCAGTCAGCGGGAGGGCTACGAGCAGTACTTC. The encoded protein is CASSQREGYEQYF.

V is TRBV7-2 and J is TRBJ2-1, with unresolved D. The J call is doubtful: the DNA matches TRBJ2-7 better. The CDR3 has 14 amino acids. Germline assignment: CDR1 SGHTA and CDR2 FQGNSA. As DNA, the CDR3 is TGTGCCAGCAGCTTAGCGTATCCACCCTACGAGCAGTACTTC. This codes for CASSLAYPPYEQYF.

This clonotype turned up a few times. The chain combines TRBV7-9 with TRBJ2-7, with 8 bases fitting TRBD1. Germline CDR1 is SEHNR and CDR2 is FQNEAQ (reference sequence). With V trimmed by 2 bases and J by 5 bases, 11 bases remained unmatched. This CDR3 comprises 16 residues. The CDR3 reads CASSLYSRDRFNEQYF. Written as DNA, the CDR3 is TGTGCCAGCAGCTTATATAGTAGGGACAGGTTTAACGAGCAGTACTTC.

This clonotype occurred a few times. DNA for the CDR3: TGCAGCGTCGGGCCCTATTCCGCAGAGACCCAGTACTTC. Its translation: CSVGPYSAETQYF. J is TRBJ2-5 and V is TRBV29-1; D is ambiguous. Per germline, CDR1 SQVTM and CDR2 ANQGSEA. The length of the CDR3 is 13 residues. With 6 bases removed from V and 4 bases from J, the gap between germline ends came to 15 bases.

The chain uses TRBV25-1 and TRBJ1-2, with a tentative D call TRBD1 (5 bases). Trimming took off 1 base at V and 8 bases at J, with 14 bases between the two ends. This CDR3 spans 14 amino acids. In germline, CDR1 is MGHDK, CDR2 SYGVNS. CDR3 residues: CASSESGERGGYTF. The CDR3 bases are TGTGCCAGCAGTGAATCCGGGGAAAGGGGAGGCTACACCTTC.

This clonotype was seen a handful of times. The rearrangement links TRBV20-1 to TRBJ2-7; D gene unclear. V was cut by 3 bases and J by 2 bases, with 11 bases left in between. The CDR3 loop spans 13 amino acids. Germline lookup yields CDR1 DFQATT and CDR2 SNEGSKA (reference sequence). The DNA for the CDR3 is TGCAGTGCTAGTGCGGACGGAACCTACGAGCAGTACTTC. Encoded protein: CSASADGTYEQYF.

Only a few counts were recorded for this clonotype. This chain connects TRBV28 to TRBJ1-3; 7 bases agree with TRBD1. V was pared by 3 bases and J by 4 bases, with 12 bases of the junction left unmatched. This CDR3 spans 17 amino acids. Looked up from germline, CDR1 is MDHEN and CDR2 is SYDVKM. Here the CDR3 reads CASSLGQQTSFGNTIYF. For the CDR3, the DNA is TGTGCCAGCAGTTTGGGACAGCAAACATCTTTCGGAAACACCATATATTTT.

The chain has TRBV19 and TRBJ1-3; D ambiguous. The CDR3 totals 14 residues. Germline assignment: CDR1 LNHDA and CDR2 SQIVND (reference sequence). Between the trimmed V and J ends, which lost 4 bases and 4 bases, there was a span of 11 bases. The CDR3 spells CASSKAAGGNTIYF. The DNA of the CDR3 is TGTGCCAGTAGTAAGGCCGCGGGGGGAAACACCATATATTTT.

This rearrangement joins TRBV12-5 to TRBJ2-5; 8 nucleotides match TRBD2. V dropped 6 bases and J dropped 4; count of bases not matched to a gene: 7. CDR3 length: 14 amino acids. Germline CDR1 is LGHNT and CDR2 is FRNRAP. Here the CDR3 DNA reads TGTGCTAGTGGGTCAAGCGGGAGCGGAGAGACCCAGTACTTC. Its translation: CASGSSGSGETQYF.

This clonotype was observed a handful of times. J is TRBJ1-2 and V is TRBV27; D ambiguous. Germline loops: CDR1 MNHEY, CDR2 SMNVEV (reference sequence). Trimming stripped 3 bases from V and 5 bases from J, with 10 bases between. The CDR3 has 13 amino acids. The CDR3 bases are TGTGCCAGCAGTTTCGCAGCAGGATATGGCTACACCTTC. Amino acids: CASSFAAGYGYTF.

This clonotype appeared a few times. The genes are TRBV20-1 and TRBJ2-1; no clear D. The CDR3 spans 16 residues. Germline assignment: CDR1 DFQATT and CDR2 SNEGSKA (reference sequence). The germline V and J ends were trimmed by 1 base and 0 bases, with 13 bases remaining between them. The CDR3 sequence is CSARAVSDSSYNEQFF. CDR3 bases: TGCAGTGCTAGAGCAGTCTCAGATAGCTCCTACAATGAGCAGTTCTTC.

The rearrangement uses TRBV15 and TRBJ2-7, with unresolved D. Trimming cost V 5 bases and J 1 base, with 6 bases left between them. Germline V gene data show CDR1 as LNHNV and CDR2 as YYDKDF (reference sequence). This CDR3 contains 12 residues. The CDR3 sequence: CATSLKSYEQYF. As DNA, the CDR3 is TGTGCCACCAGCTTGAAGTCCTACGAGCAGTACTTC.

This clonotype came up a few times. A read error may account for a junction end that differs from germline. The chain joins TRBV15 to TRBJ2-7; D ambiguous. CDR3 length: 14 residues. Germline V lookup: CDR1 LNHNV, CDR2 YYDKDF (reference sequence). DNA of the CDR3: TGCGCCACCAGCAGAGATAATGGAGTTTACGAGCAGTACTTC. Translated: CATSRDNGVYEQYF.

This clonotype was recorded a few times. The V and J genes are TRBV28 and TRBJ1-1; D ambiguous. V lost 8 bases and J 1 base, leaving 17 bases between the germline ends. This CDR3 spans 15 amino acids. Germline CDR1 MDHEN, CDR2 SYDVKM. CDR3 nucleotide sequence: TGTGCCAGCCTTGACCGAGACGTCTCGAACACTGAAGCTTTCTTT. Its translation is CASLDRDVSNTEAFF.

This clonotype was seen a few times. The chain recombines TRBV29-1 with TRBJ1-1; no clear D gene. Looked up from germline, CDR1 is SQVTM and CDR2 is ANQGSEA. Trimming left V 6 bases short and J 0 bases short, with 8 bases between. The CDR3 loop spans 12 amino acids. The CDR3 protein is CSVGWVNTEAFF. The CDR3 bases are TGCAGCGTCGGTTGGGTGAACACTGAAGCTTTCTTT.

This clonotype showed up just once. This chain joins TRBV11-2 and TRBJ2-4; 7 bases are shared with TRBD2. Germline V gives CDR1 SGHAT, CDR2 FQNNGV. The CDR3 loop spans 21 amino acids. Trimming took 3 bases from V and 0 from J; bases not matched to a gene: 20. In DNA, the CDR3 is TGTGCCAGCAGCTTCGGTATATCAGCGGGATTCACCAATTTAGCCAAAAACATTCAGTACTTC. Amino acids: CASSFGISAGFTNLAKNIQYF.

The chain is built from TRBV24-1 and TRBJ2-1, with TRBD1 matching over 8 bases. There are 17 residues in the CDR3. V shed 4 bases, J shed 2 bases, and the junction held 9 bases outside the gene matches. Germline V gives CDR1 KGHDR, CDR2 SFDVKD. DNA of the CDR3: TGTGCCACCAGTGAAGGGAGAACAGGGGGTCCCTACAATGAGCAGTTCTTC. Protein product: CATSEGRTGGPYNEQFF.

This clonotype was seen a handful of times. CDR3 amino acids: CASSQDWSGSIQYF. The CDR3 DNA follows: TGTGCCAGCAGCCAAGATTGGTCAGGCTCCATTCAGTACTTC. V is TRBV3-1 and J is TRBJ2-4, with no clear D. The V gene's germline CDR1 is LGHDT and CDR2 YNNKEL (reference sequence). This CDR3 has 14 residues. Trimming cost V 0 bases and J 9 bases, with 12 bases left between them.

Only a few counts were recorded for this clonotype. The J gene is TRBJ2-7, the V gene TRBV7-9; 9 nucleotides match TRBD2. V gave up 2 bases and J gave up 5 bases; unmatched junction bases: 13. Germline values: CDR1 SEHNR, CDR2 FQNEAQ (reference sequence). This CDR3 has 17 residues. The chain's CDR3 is CASSLLRGGAPGNEQYF. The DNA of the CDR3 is TGTGCCAGCAGCTTATTGCGGGGGGGCGCACCCGGCAACGAGCAGTACTTC.

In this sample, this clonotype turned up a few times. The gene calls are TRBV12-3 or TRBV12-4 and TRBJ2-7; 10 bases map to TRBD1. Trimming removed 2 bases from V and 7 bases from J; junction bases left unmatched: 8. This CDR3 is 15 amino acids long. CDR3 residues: CASSLIRQGAREQYF. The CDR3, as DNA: TGTGCCAGCAGTTTAATCAGACAGGGGGCTCGGGAGCAGTACTTC.

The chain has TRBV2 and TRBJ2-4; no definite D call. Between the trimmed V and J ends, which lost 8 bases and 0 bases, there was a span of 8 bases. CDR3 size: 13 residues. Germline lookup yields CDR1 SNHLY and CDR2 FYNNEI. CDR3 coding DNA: TGTGCCAGCGTCACGGGAGCCAAAAACATTCAGTACTTC. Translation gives CASVTGAKNIQYF.

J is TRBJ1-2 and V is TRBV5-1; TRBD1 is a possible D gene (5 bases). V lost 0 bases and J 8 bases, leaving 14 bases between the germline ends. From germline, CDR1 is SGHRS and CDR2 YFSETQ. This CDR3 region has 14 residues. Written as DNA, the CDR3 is TGCGCCAGCAGCTTGGCCGTCGGGACGGAAGGCTACACCTTC. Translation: CASSLAVGTEGYTF. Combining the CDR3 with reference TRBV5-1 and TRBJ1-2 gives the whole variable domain KAGVTQTPRYLIKTRGQQVTLSCSPISGHRSVSWYQQTPGQGLQFLFEYFSETQRNKGNFPGRFSGRQFSNSRSEMNVSTLELGDSALYLCASSLAVGTEGYTFGSGTRLTVV.